The clone carrying this T cell receptor beta chain was found many times. Its antigen is not known. In the library, individual cDNA molecules carried attached unique molecular identifiers. TCRdb re-called the 5' RACE reads with MiXCR, one entry per CDR3 protein. This table holds about 35,000 distinct CDR3 sequences, around 4.6% found once. This entry is derived from a study of early T cells in non-severe SARS-CoV-2 infection. The overall study: Sequencing used unsorted whole-blood bulk RNA, so chains lack pairing.

Trimming left V 3 bases short and J 4 bases short, with 20 bases between. Germline lookup yields CDR1 SGHRS and CDR2 YFSETQ. This CDR3 has 16 residues. Study-wide findings and caveats: Anti-spike CD8 responses were favored by VDJdb matching, which missed private and CD4 specificities.

The material sequenced was whole blood. The clonotype comes from an adult who was a healthcare worker with PCR-confirmed SARS-CoV-2 infection or an uninfected control (not recorded which). This chain uses TRBV5-1 with TRBJ2-7; tentatively, D is TRBD1 (6 bases). In nucleotides, the CDR3 is TGCGCCAGCAGCTGGACCGACAGGTCGGATTGGTACGAGCAGTACTTC. Translated: CASSWTDRSDWYEQYF. Filled out from reference TRBV5-1 and TRBJ2-7, the complete variable domain reads KAGVTQTPRYLIKTRGQQVTLSCSPISGHRSVSWYQQTPGQGLQFLFEYFSETQRNKGNFPGRFSGRQFSNSRSEMNVSTLELGDSALYLCASSWTDRSDWYEQYFGPGTRLTVT.